The rows below give T cell receptor beta chains drawn from one sample of a study of T cells in localized non-small cell lung cancer. Assay: immunoSEQ multiplex PCR; the TCRdb copy retains only in-frame clones and omits some. The repertoire consists of about 40,000 clones, with roughly 79% occurring once and the leading ten covering around 7.5%. The sequences come from peripheral blood mononuclear cells, collected before any cancer treatment. The origin of the receptors is a male donor aged 60 or older with stage II lung adenocarcinoma. CDR3s include the opening cysteine and the closing phenylalanine or tryptophan. D genes are given only for firm matches. Clone sizes are given selectively: once, few, many, or a class where the clone is expanded.

clone_size	v_call	d_call	j_call	cdr3_nt	cdr3_aa
.	TRBV4-3	.	TRBJ2-2	TGCGCCAGCAGCCAGCACGTATCCACCGGGGAGCTGTTTTTT	CASSQHVSTGELFF
few	TRBV5-1	.	TRBJ2-7	TGCGCCAGCTGGGTAGGCGATGTCGGAAACGAGCAGTACTTC	CASWVGDVGNEQYF
few	TRBV5-6	.	TRBJ1-1	TGTGCCAGCAGCAGGGGCGGGGAAGCTTTCTTT	CASSRGGEAFF
.	TRBV9	.	TRBJ1-1	TGTGCCAGCAGCGCCCTAACAGGTTCGGCTTTCTTT	CASSALTGSAFF
.	TRBV10-3	TRBD2	TRBJ2-1	TGTGCCATCAGCTGGACTAGCAATGATGAGCAGTTCTTC	CAISWTSNDEQFF
.	TRBV6-1	.	TRBJ1-1	TGTGCCAGCAGTGACAGGGTTACGAACACTGAAGCTTTCTTT	CASSDRVTNTEAFF
.	TRBV11-2	TRBD1	TRBJ1-2	TGTGCCAGCAGCTGGGGACAGGGAACTAACTATGGCTACACCTTC	CASSWGQGTNYGYTF
.	TRBV7-9	TRBD1	TRBJ1-1	TGTGCCAGCAGCTCCCAGGGGGCAGTTACTGAAGCTTTCTTT	CASSSQGAVTEAFF
.	TRBV7-9	TRBD2	TRBJ2-2	TGTGCCAGCAGCCAAAACGCGGGACTAGCGGGGAACACCGGGGAGCTGTTTTTT	CASSQNAGLAGNTGELFF
.	TRBV7-9	TRBD2	TRBJ2-1	TGTGCCAGCAGCCCTCTGAAGGCTGGACTAGCGGCTTACAATGAGCAGTTCTTC	CASSPLKAGLAAYNEQFF
.	TRBV4-2	.	TRBJ1-1	TGTGCCAGCAGCCAAGAGCGCAAGCAGAACACTGAAGCTTTCTTT	CASSQERKQNTEAFF
.	TRBV19	.	TRBJ1-3	TGTGCCAGTAGTACCGGGACCAACTCTGGAAACACCATATATTTT	CASSTGTNSGNTIYF
.	TRBV11-2	TRBD1	TRBJ1-3	TGTGCCAGCAGCTTTAGCACAGGGGTGGAGTCGACCATATATTTT	CASSFSTGVESTIYF
few	TRBV19	.	TRBJ2-2	TGTGCCAGTAGGACCCCGGAGTTCACCGGGGAGCTGTTTTTT	CASRTPEFTGELFF
.	TRBV28	.	TRBJ1-4	TGTGCCAGCAGTATGTTGACAGGCGCTAATGAAAAACTGTTTTTT	CASSMLTGANEKLFF
.	TRBV28	TRBD2	TRBJ2-1	TGTGCCAGCAGTCCTAGCGGGAGAAGATTAAGCGAGCAGTTCTTC	CASSPSGRRLSEQFF
.	TRBV29-1	.	TRBJ1-2	TGCAGCGCCCCGGGAGACAGGAGTGGCTACACCTTC	CSAPGDRSGYTF
.	TRBV28	TRBD1	TRBJ1-5	TGTGCCAGCAAAAGGAGACAGGGTAGCAATCAGCCCCAGCATTTT	CASKRRQGSNQPQHF
.	TRBV5-5	.	TRBJ2-5	TGTGCCAGCACTACTAGTGGGGGGTCGGAGACCCAGTACTTC	CASTTSGGSETQYF
.	TRBV2	.	TRBJ2-1	TGTGCCAGCAGTGAAGGGGGACAAGCTACGCAGTTCTTC	CASSEGGQATQFF
few	TRBV7-9	.	TRBJ1-2	TGTGCCAGCAGCCGTACCCCCAGACTTGGGGGCTACACCTTC	CASSRTPRLGGYTF
.	TRBV27	.	TRBJ2-5	TGTGCCAGCAGTTTACGGCCAGCCCAAGAGACCCAGTACTTC	CASSLRPAQETQYF
.	TRBV25-1	.	TRBJ2-7	TGTGCCAGTCCGGCTCGGTACGAGCAGTACTTC	CASPARYEQYF
.	TRBV7-9	TRBD1	TRBJ1-4	TGTGCCAGCAGCCAGAAGCAGGGGGCTAGTGTTTATGAAAAACTGTTTTTT	CASSQKQGASVYEKLFF
.	TRBV9	.	TRBJ2-1	TGTGCCAGCAGCGCCCGACTGACGGATGAGCAGTTCTTC	CASSARLTDEQFF
.	TRBV19	.	TRBJ2-1	TGTGCCAGTAGTATTGCCTCGAGCTCCTACAATGAGCAGTTCTTC	CASSIASSSYNEQFF
.	TRBV4-1	TRBD2	TRBJ2-5	TGCGCCAGCAGCCAAACAGCGGGAGGGATTCAAGAGACCCAGTACTTC	CASSQTAGGIQETQYF
.	TRBV19	TRBD2	TRBJ2-3	TGTGCCACGACCCCAAGCGGGATTAGCACAGATACGCAGTATTTT	CATTPSGISTDTQYF
.	TRBV6-1	.	TRBJ2-7	TGTGCCAGCAGTGCAGTCTACGAGCAGTACTTC	CASSAVYEQYF
.	TRBV5-1	.	TRBJ2-7	TGCGCCAGCAGCTTGGGTGGCGGAACCTACGAGCAGTACTTC	CASSLGGGTYEQYF
.	TRBV4-3	.	TRBJ2-1	TGCGCCAGCAGCCAAGAACCTTTACCATACAATGAGCAGTTCTTC	CASSQEPLPYNEQFF
.	TRBV7-2	TRBD1	TRBJ2-7	TGTGCCAGCAGTCGACAGGGTGCTACCTACGAGCAGTACTTC	CASSRQGATYEQYF
.	TRBV19	TRBD1	TRBJ1-5	TGTGCCAGTCAGAGCCGGGACAGGGATCTATGGCCCCAGCATTTT	CASQSRDRDLWPQHF
.	TRBV6-5	.	TRBJ1-1	TGTGCCAGCAGTTCTGGGGGGGCGGCTTTCTTT	CASSSGGAAFF
once	TRBV14	TRBD2	TRBJ2-7	TGTGCCAGCAGCCAAGGCGGCGGGGGTACCTACGAGCGGTACTTC	CASSQGGGGTYERYF
.	TRBV2	.	TRBJ1-5	TGTGCCAGCAGTAAACAGGGTCTTAGCAATCAGCCCCAGCATTTT	CASSKQGLSNQPQHF
.	TRBV7-6	.	TRBJ1-5	TGTGCCAGCAGCTTAGGGGTCAATCAGCCCCAGCATTTT	CASSLGVNQPQHF
once	TRBV7-9	TRBD1	TRBJ2-2	TGTGCCAGCAGCTTAGGCCAGGGGGCCGGGGAGCTGTTTTTT	CASSLGQGAGELFF
.	TRBV29-1	TRBD1	TRBJ1-2	TGCAGCGTAGATGGACAGGGGGCCTATGGCTACACCTTC	CSVDGQGAYGYTF
.	TRBV28	.	TRBJ1-5	TGTGCCAGCAGTTCCCGGGACGGTAGCAATCAGCCCCAGCATTTT	CASSSRDGSNQPQHF
.	TRBV5-1	.	TRBJ2-1	TGCGCCAGCAGCCCCGAATCAGGTCGAGTCTACAATGAGCAGTTCTTC	CASSPESGRVYNEQFF
.	TRBV7-2	TRBD1	TRBJ1-2	TGTGCCAGCAGCTTAGGGGGACAGGCTCGGAATGGCTACACCTTC	CASSLGGQARNGYTF
.	TRBV6-5	.	TRBJ1-4	TGTGCCAAAACAAATGAAAAACTGTTTTTT	CAKTNEKLFF
.	TRBV11-1	.	TRBJ2-6	TGTGCCAGCAGCTTAGATCCTCCGGCCAACGTCCTGACTTTC	CASSLDPPANVLTF
.	TRBV20-1	.	TRBJ1-2	TGCAGTGCTTCTTCAGCCGTTAACTACACCTTC	CSASSAVNYTF
few	TRBV27	.	TRBJ2-3	TGTGCCAGCAGTTTCCGGAGTACAGATACGCAGTATTTT	CASSFRSTDTQYF
.	TRBV6-5	.	TRBJ1-1	TGTGCCAGCAGATCCGGGAAGAACACTGAAGCTTTCTTT	CASRSGKNTEAFF
.	TRBV19	.	TRBJ2-2	TGTGCCAGTAAACCGGGACGGAACACCGGGGAGCTGTTTTTT	CASKPGRNTGELFF
.	TRBV27	.	TRBJ2-7	TGTGCCAGCAGTTTTTACGGAACCTCCTACGAGCAGTACTTC	CASSFYGTSYEQYF
once	TRBV4-3	.	TRBJ1-1	TGCGCCAGCAGCCAAGCGGACCATCGATCGGGTGAAGCTTTCTTT	CASSQADHRSGEAFF
.	TRBV5-4	.	TRBJ2-1	TGTGCCAGCAGCGAGCCCTACAATGAGCAGTTCTTC	CASSEPYNEQFF
few	TRBV30	.	TRBJ1-1	TGTGCCTGGAGGCCCCCCGACAGAGTAGAAGCTTTCTTT	CAWRPPDRVEAFF
few	TRBV18	.	TRBJ1-4	TGTGCCAGCTCGTCTGGGGGGCAGGATGAAAAACTGTTTTTT	CASSSGGQDEKLFF
once	TRBV19	.	TRBJ2-7	TGTGCCAGTAGTAGGGCCCATCAAGACTACGAGCAGTACTTC	CASSRAHQDYEQYF